One and the same sample provided the 12 T cell receptor beta chains below, sequenced in a study of blood T cell repertoires in COVID-19. The protocol was immunoSEQ multiplex PCR, while the TCRdb copy is restricted to in-frame clones and leaves out a portion. The sample yields 100,000 to 150,000 clones, about four fifths seen once. The sequencing sample was made of peripheral blood. The receptors stem from a man in his sixties with acute or convalescent COVID-19.

This clone was observed a single time. The V gene is TRBV28, the J gene TRBJ2-1, with 11 nucleotides matching TRBD2. The CDR3 sequence is 18 residues long. Germline loops: CDR1 MDHEN, CDR2 SYDVKM. Losses at the gene ends were 3 bases for V and 5 bases for J; bases not matched to a gene: 12. CDR3 DNA sequence: TGTGCCAGCAGTTTTACCTCCTGGGGTAGCGGGAGGGACAATGAGCAGTTCTTC. This codes for CASSFTSWGSGRDNEQFF.

The chain uses TRBV3-1 (or the pseudogene TRBV3-2) and TRBJ2-5; 11 bases line up with TRBD1. With V trimmed by 6 bases and J by 1 base, 13 bases remained unmatched. This CDR3 is 18 amino acids long. CDR1 LGHDT and CDR2 YNNKEL come from the germline V gene (reference sequence). The CDR3 nucleotides are TGTGCCAGCAGAACCGAGGCCGGACAGGGGGCCTTCCAAGAGACCCAGTACTTC. Residues: CASRTEAGQGAFQETQYF.

The rearrangement joins TRBV6-1 to TRBJ2-1; 15 bases map to TRBD2. The V segment lost 5 bases and the J segment 6 bases; nucleotides outside the gene matches: 8. Germline CDR1 and CDR2: MNHNS and SASEGT. The CDR3 is 17 residues long. The CDR3 coding sequence is TGTGCCAGCAGTAAAGGGACTAGCGGGAGGCTGGGCAATGAGCAGTTCTTC. This gives the protein CASSKGTSGRLGNEQFF.

The chain links TRBV29-1 to TRBJ2-7; 9 bases align to TRBD1. This CDR3 is 15 amino acids long. Trimming cost V 3 bases and J 0 bases; bases outside gene matches: 6. Germline values: CDR1 SQVTM, CDR2 ANQGSEA. The CDR3 protein is CSVEKTGGGSYEQYF. CDR3 coding DNA: TGCAGCGTTGAGAAGACAGGGGGAGGCTCCTACGAGCAGTACTTC.

V usage is TRBV6-5 and J usage is TRBJ1-2; unclear D gene. The V gene's germline CDR1 is MNHEY and CDR2 SVGAGI. The CDR3 length is 13 residues. V lost 9 bases, J lost 2 bases, and 13 bases lay in between. CDR3 sequence reads: CASLNGKNYGYTF. DNA for the CDR3: TGTGCCAGTCTAAACGGGAAGAACTATGGCTACACCTTC.

Only one count was recorded for this clone. The junction and the germline gene differ at one end; a read error may be behind it. V and J are TRBV15 and TRBJ2-2; TRBD1 aligns across 10 bases. Per the germline V gene, CDR1 is LNHNV and CDR2 is YYDKDF (reference sequence). The CDR3 sequence is 18 residues long. Here the CDR3 DNA reads TGTGCCACCAGCAGACATGCCCCGGGACAGGGGAACGCCGGGGAGCTGTTTTTT. Its translation: CATSRHAPGQGNAGELFF.

V and J are TRBV9 and TRBJ2-1; 8 nucleotides align to TRBD2. The ends lost 2 bases at V and 8 bases at J; junction bases unmatched: 6. This CDR3 region has 14 residues. CDR1 SGDLS and CDR2 YYNGEE come from the germline V gene. The CDR3 region is CASSVLGRADEQFF. As DNA, the CDR3 is TGTGCCAGCAGCGTCCTCGGGAGGGCCGATGAGCAGTTCTTC.

V and J are TRBV5-4 and TRBJ2-7, with TRBD1 matching 7 bases. J gave up 3 bases and V 4 bases, and 10 bases lay outside the gene matches. Germline assignment: CDR1 SGHNT and CDR2 YYREEE (reference sequence). CDR3 size: 15 residues. The CDR3 is CASSTGQTFYYEQYF. DNA for the CDR3: TGTGCCAGCAGCACGGGACAGACTTTTTACTACGAGCAGTACTTC.

The chain links TRBV6-5 to TRBJ1-1, with no clear D. The CDR3 has 12 residues. The V and J ends lost 5 bases and 6 bases respectively, with 10 bases between them. Germline CDR1 and CDR2: MNHEY and SVGAGI. The CDR3 loop reads CASSQQFSEAFF. In DNA form, the CDR3 reads TGTGCCAGCAGTCAACAGTTTTCTGAAGCTTTCTTT.

Here the CDR3 reads CASRAGGGAGVYNEQFF. In nucleotides, the CDR3 is TGTGCCAGCAGGGCCGGGGGTGGTGCGGGAGTGTACAATGAGCAGTTCTTC. J is TRBJ2-1 and V is TRBV28, with TRBD2 identical over 7 bases. The ends lost 6 bases at V and 4 bases at J; junction bases unmatched: 15. The CDR3 is made up of 17 amino acids. In germline, CDR1 is MDHEN, CDR2 SYDVKM.

The chain carries TRBV5-6 and TRBJ1-1; D unclear. With 5 bases removed from V and 1 base from J, the gap between germline ends came to 9 bases. CDR1 SGHDT and CDR2 YYEEEE come from the germline V gene. The CDR3 is 13 residues long. The CDR3 nucleotides read TGTGCCAGCAGTTATCTCAGGAACACTGAAGCTTTCTTT. Translating gives CASSYLRNTEAFF.

The rearrangement uses TRBV30 and TRBJ2-5, with 9 bases aligning to TRBD2. Looked up from germline, CDR1 is GTSNPN and CDR2 is SVGIG (reference sequence). Trimming at V came to 6 bases and at J to 4 bases, leaving 6 bases not matched to a gene. The CDR3 covers 13 residues. In nucleotides, the CDR3 is TGTGCCTGCGCGGGGGGGGTGGGAGAGACCCAGTACTTC. Amino acids: CACAGGVGETQYF.